This record covers a single TCR beta chain. Its specificity is not known. The data are from a study of vaccination and CD4 T cells after COVID-19. Study overall: Comprising six males and four females, the convalescent participants counted two Hispanic individuals among them. Stimulation of the cells used overlapping spike peptide pools from SARS-CoV-2 and from the common cold coronaviruses HCoV-NL63, HCoV-OC43 and HCoV-229E.

The germline CDR1 and CDR2 sequences are DFQATT and SNEGSKA (reference sequence). Trimming took 7 bases from V and 0 from J; bases not matched to a gene: 5. The CDR3 has 14 residues. Treatment reported: roughly 11-day PBMC culture with coronavirus spike peptide pools or control peptides (ViraFEST assay). Sequencing of the DNA from cultured CD4+ T cells was carried out with the Oncomine TCR Beta short-read assay. TCRdb reprocessed the PCR reads with MiXCR, giving one entry per CDR3 protein. The sample carries about 7,100 distinct CDR3 sequences, 55% to 80% recorded once. General observations from the study: 304 of 307 vaccine-specific clones from convalescent patients were spike mono-reactive.

The V gene is TRBV20-1, the J gene TRBJ2-5, with TRBD2 matching 10 bases. This sequence originates from a human donor who had recovered from COVID-19. Sequenced input: CD4+ T cells from blood, cultured in vitro. CDR3 region: CSGTSGLHQETQYF. Here the CDR3 DNA reads TGCAGTGGGACTAGCGGACTACACCAAGAGACCCAGTACTTC.